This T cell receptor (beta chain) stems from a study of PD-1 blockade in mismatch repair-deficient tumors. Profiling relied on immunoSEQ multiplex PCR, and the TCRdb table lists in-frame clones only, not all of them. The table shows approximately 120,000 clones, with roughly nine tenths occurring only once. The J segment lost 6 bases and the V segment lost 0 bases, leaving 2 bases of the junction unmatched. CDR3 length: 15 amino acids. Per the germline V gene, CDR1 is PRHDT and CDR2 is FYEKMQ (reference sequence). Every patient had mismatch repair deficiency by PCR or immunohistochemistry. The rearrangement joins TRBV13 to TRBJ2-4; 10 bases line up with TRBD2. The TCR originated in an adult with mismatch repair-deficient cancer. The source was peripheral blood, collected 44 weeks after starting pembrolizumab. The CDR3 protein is CASSLGLAGRNIQYF. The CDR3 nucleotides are TGTGCCAGCAGCTTAGGACTAGCGGGACGAAACATTCAGTACTTC.